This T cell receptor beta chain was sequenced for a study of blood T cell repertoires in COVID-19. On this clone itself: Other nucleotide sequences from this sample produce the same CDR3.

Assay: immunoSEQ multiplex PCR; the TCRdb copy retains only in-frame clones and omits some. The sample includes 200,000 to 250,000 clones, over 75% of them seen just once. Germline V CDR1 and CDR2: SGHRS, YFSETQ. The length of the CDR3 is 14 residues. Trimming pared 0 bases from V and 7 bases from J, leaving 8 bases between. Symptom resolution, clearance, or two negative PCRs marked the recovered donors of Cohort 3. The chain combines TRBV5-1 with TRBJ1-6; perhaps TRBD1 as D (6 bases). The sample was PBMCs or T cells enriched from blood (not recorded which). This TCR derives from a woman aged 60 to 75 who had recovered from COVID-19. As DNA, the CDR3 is TGCGCCAGCAGCTTGGGACAGGCGAATTCACCCCTCCACTTT. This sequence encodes CASSLGQANSPLHF.